The 25 T cell receptor beta chains given below trace back to one sample, sequenced in a study of T cell changes during pregnancy in multiple sclerosis. Clones were read by immunoSEQ multiplex PCR, and TCRdb kept only the in-frame ones, dropping some. The data hold around 15,000 clones, with roughly 80% observed a single time. The specimen comprised CD8+ T cells from peripheral blood mononuclear cells, sampled in the third trimester of pregnancy. The source of these receptors is a female donor in good health, enrolled as a control in a pregnancy study.

The V gene is TRBV9, the J gene TRBJ1-4, with TRBD1 identical over 7 bases. The CDR3 totals 15 residues. CDR1 and CDR2 from the germline V gene are SGDLS and YYNGEE. V lost 4 bases to trimming and J lost 8 bases; unmatched junction nucleotides: 11. CDR3 in amino acids: CASSSGGGAREKLFF. CDR3 bases: TGTGCCAGCAGCTCAGGAGGGGGCGCCAGGGAAAAACTGTTTTTT.

The chain combines TRBV4-3 with TRBJ2-1; 10 nucleotides match TRBD2. Germline V lookup: CDR1 LGHNA, CDR2 YSLEER. V lost 4 bases and J lost 4; bases outside the gene matches: 10. CDR3 size: 17 residues. CDR3 residues: CASSRDWASGGYNEQFF. CDR3 nucleotides: TGCGCCAGCAGCCGTGACTGGGCTAGCGGGGGATACAATGAGCAGTTCTTC.

By share, this clone ranks as medium-sized. The chain joins TRBV19 to TRBJ1-2; TRBD1 aligns across 10 bases. This CDR3 has 15 amino acids. Germline-derived CDR1 and CDR2 are LNHDA and SQIVND (reference sequence). With V trimmed by 5 bases and J by 4 bases, 7 bases remained unmatched. The CDR3 region has the DNA TGTGCCAGTAGTTCCGGGACAGGGGCCGTCTATGGCTACACCTTC. Encoded protein: CASSSGTGAVYGYTF.

The chain couples TRBV5-6 to TRBJ2-7, with D unresolved. Germline assignment: CDR1 SGHDT and CDR2 YYEEEE. CDR3 length equals 14 residues. The V end lost 2 bases, the J end lost 5 bases, and 14 bases lay between the germline ends. CDR3 sequence (DNA): TGTGCCAGCAGCTTAACGGCTCTAGAGAACGAGCAGTACTTC. It is translated as CASSLTALENEQYF.

The chain combines TRBV7-8 with TRBJ2-5; 13 bases match TRBD2. CDR1 and CDR2 from the germline V gene are SGHVS and FQNEAQ. The length of the CDR3 is 15 residues. The J segment lost 5 bases and the V segment lost 5 bases, leaving 5 bases of the junction unmatched. The CDR3 DNA reads TGTGCCAGCAGCCCTGGGACTAGCGGGATTGAGACCCAGTACTTC. Residues: CASSPGTSGIETQYF.

The V and J genes are TRBV5-1 and TRBJ2-4, with 13 bases fitting TRBD2. Germline loops: CDR1 SGHRS, CDR2 YFSETQ. The ends lost 5 bases at V and 0 bases at J; junction bases unmatched: 8. The CDR3 runs to 18 residues. CDR3 residues: CASREGLAGTGAKNIQYF. CDR3 coding DNA: TGCGCCAGCAGGGAGGGACTAGCGGGAACAGGAGCCAAAAACATTCAGTACTTC.

The chain recombines TRBV18 with TRBJ1-1, with 7 bases aligning to TRBD1. The V gene end was trimmed by 1 base and the J gene end by 0 bases; junction bases not matched to a gene: 23. Germline V gives CDR1 KGHSH, CDR2 LQKENI. The CDR3 has 22 amino acids. The CDR3 DNA reads TGTGCCAGCTCACCACAAAGAGGGAGAGGTTACAGGGGCCGCCTATTGAACACTGAAGCTTTCTTT. Protein product: CASSPQRGRGYRGRLLNTEAFF.

This clone was detected a few times. V gene TRBV4-3 combines with J gene TRBJ2-1, with 8 bases identical to TRBD2. The V and J ends lost 0 bases and 6 bases, in that order; junction bases with no gene match: 13. The CDR3 loop spans 18 amino acids. Germline loops: CDR1 LGHNA, CDR2 YSLEER. The CDR3 protein is CASSQDLAGGLLSNEQFF. CDR3 sequence (DNA): TGCGCCAGCAGCCAAGATCTTGCGGGGGGCCTCTTGTCCAATGAGCAGTTCTTC.

V gene TRBV6-4 combines with J gene TRBJ2-3; 10 positions match TRBD2. Germline trimming cut 0 bases from V and 4 bases from J; bases unmatched to any gene: 4. CDR1 and CDR2 (germline): MRHNA, SNTAGT. This CDR3 is 16 amino acids long. CDR3 region: CASSDSSGGAADTQYF. CDR3 bases: TGTGCCAGCAGTGACTCAAGCGGGGGGGCCGCAGATACGCAGTATTTT.

V is TRBV5-6 and J is TRBJ2-7; possible D gene TRBD2, 6 bases. This CDR3 contains 14 residues. The V gene's germline CDR1 is SGHDT and CDR2 YYEEEE. Trimming shortened V by 0 bases and J by 7 bases, and 14 bases separated the two germline ends. The CDR3 here is CASSLAQRAEEQYF. CDR3 DNA: TGTGCCAGCAGCTTGGCTCAGCGGGCCGAGGAGCAGTACTTC.

The chain employs TRBV18 and TRBJ2-6; D perhaps matches TRBD2 (7 bases). Trimming removed 6 bases from V and 0 bases from J, with 15 bases in between. Germline V gene lookup returns CDR1 KGHSH and CDR2 LQKENI. The CDR3 is 17 amino acids. CDR3 coding DNA: TGTGCCAGCTCCGGCGGGGGCCGGAGCTCTGGGGCCAACGTCCTGACTTTC. Amino acids: CASSGGGRSSGANVLTF.

V is TRBV11-2 and J is TRBJ2-7, with D possibly TRBD2 on 6 matching bases. This CDR3 is 15 amino acids long. The ends were cut back, 5 bases at V and 3 bases at J, with 17 bases in the middle. From germline, CDR1 is SGHAT and CDR2 FQNNGV. The CDR3 here is CASSQDLGDFYEQYF. In DNA form, the CDR3 reads TGTGCCAGCAGCCAAGATTTAGGGGACTTCTACGAGCAGTACTTC.

The chain has TRBV19 and TRBJ2-1; 9 bases agree with TRBD1. The CDR3 totals 15 residues. Germline CDR1 and CDR2: LNHDA and SQIVND (reference sequence). With V trimmed by 3 bases and J by 8 bases, 8 bases remained unmatched. CDR3 DNA sequence: TGTGCCAGTAGTATTGGGGGGACAGGGTCGGATGAGCAGTTCTTC. Translation gives CASSIGGTGSDEQFF.

In regard to this clone: Other DNA sequences in this specimen translate into the identical CDR3. The chain is built from TRBV6-5 and TRBJ2-1, with D possibly TRBD1 on 5 matching bases. Per germline, CDR1 MNHEY and CDR2 SVGAGI. The V gene lost 0 bases and the J gene lost 7 bases, with 7 bases spanning the gap. CDR3 length equals 13 residues. Here the CDR3 reads CASSYSRVNEQFF. The CDR3 region has the DNA TGTGCCAGCAGTTACTCCAGGGTTAATGAGCAGTTCTTC.

J is TRBJ2-4 and V is TRBV27; D perhaps matches TRBD2 (5 bases). Germline lookup yields CDR1 MNHEY and CDR2 SMNVEV (reference sequence). The CDR3 has 15 residues. The V and J ends lost 5 bases and 0 bases respectively, with 11 bases between them. CDR3 region: CASSQREGAKNIQYF. The CDR3 nucleotides read TGTGCCAGCAGTCAAAGAGAGGGAGCCAAAAACATTCAGTACTTC.

Within the sample, this clone is medium-sized (0.01 to 0.1%). This chain uses TRBV4-3 with TRBJ1-2; D not resolved. The CDR3 covers 13 residues. V lost 0 bases to trimming and J lost 6 bases, with 8 bases between them. Germline V gene lookup returns CDR1 LGHNA and CDR2 YSLEER. In DNA form, the CDR3 reads TGCGCCAGCAGCCAAGATTCAGCGAATGGCTACACCTTC. The encoded protein is CASSQDSANGYTF.

This clone has just one count. J is TRBJ2-1 and V is TRBV15; 15 bases agree with TRBD2. This CDR3 comprises 16 residues. CDR1 and CDR2 from the germline V gene are LNHNV and YYDKDF (reference sequence). V shed 5 bases and J 5 bases; nucleotides not matched to a gene: 4. This chain's CDR3 is CATSEGLAGGNNEQFF. The CDR3 DNA reads TGTGCCACCAGCGAGGGACTAGCGGGGGGAAACAATGAGCAGTTCTTC.

This chain connects TRBV19 to TRBJ2-7; a possible D gene is TRBD1 (6 bases). The CDR3 runs to 13 residues. CDR1 LNHDA and CDR2 SQIVND come from the germline V gene (reference sequence). Trimming cost V 6 bases and J 3 bases, with 12 bases left between them. The CDR3 sequence is CASSPGQYYEQYF. The CDR3 DNA reads TGTGCCAGTAGCCCAGGACAGTACTACGAGCAGTACTTC.

Only a few counts were recorded for this clone. The V and J genes are TRBV7-9 and TRBJ2-7, with 11 bases lining up with TRBD2. The V segment lost 1 base and the J segment 5 bases; nucleotides outside the gene matches: 4. Germline V gene data show CDR1 as SEHNR and CDR2 as FQNEAQ (reference sequence). The CDR3 has 15 amino acids. The CDR3 region has the DNA TGTGCCAGCAGCTTAGAACTAGCGGGAGTCAACGAGCAGTACTTC. Residues: CASSLELAGVNEQYF.

Here the CDR3 DNA reads TGTGCCAGCAGCTCCCAGACTAGCGGGAGAGAATATGAGCAGTTCTTC. Translated, it gives CASSSQTSGREYEQFF. This sequence joins TRBV13 and TRBJ2-1, with 12 positions matching TRBD2. CDR1 PRHDT and CDR2 FYEKMQ come from the germline V gene (reference sequence). The CDR3 totals 16 residues. V gave up 4 bases and J gave up 8 bases; unmatched junction bases: 9.

The V and J genes are TRBV7-9 and TRBJ1-4, with 9 positions matching TRBD1. The germline gives CDR1 SEHNR, CDR2 FQNEAQ (reference sequence). With V trimmed by 4 bases and J by 4 bases, 13 bases remained unmatched. The CDR3 has 18 residues. For the CDR3, the DNA is TGTGCCAGCAGCTATGGACGACAGGGGGAATATAGTAATGAAAAACTGTTTTTT. Its translation: CASSYGRQGEYSNEKLFF.

The genes are TRBV6-5 and TRBJ2-1; tentative D call: TRBD1 (6 bases). The V and J ends lost 0 bases and 5 bases respectively, with 8 bases between them. The CDR3 runs 14 residues. CDR1 is MNHEY and CDR2 is SVGAGI in the germline V gene. The DNA for the CDR3 is TGTGCCAGCAGTTACTCGGGGGCAAACAATGAGCAGTTCTTC. As protein: CASSYSGANNEQFF.

The chain combines TRBV5-8 with TRBJ2-2, with D unclear. Germline values: CDR1 SGHTS, CDR2 YDEGEE. The CDR3 has 13 residues. The ends were cut back, 4 bases at V and 6 bases at J, with 10 bases in the middle. The CDR3 DNA follows: TGTGCCAGCAGCCCATTAGTTTCCGGGGAGCTGTTTTTT. As protein: CASSPLVSGELFF.

This chain connects TRBV7-8 to TRBJ2-3, with 10 bases that match TRBD1. Losses at the gene ends were 6 bases for V and 6 bases for J; bases not matched to a gene: 12. Germline CDR1 SGHVS, CDR2 FQNEAQ. CDR3 length: 16 residues. CDR3 bases: TGTGCCAGCAGGCGAGTCCGGACAGGGGGGCTCGATACGCAGTATTTT. It is translated as CASRRVRTGGLDTQYF.

This chain connects TRBV7-9 to TRBJ2-7; 9 nucleotides line up with TRBD2. The CDR3 is 15 amino acids. The germline V gene encodes CDR1 SEHNR and CDR2 FQNEAQ (reference sequence). The ends lost 5 bases at V and 1 base at J; junction bases unmatched: 6. The CDR3 DNA sequence: TGTGCCAGCAGCACCTCTAGCGGGGCTTCCTACGAGCAGTACTTC. Translation gives CASSTSSGASYEQYF. The full variable domain, with the rest looked up from reference TRBV7-9 and TRBJ2-7, is DTGVSQNPRHKITKRGQNVTFRCDPISEHNRLYWYRQTLGQGPEFLTYFQNEAQLEKSRLLSDRFSAERPKGSFSTLEIQRTEQGDSAMYLCASSTSSGASYEQYFGPGTRLTVT.